The rows below give T cell receptor beta chains drawn from one sample of a study of chemoradiotherapy in HPV16-positive cancers. TCRdb's copy holds only in-frame clones and misses some; the assay was immunoSEQ multiplex PCR. The table lists 25,000 to 40,000 clones, about 91% of them singletons. The material sequenced was blood, taken from a patient who underwent chemoradiotherapy. The receptor set was obtained from a human donor with HPV-associated anogenital cancer. Each CDR3 is given with its conserved first and last residue. The D gene is left open where the match is weak. Clone size, where shown, is once, few, many, or a class for clones that have expanded.

NA TRBJ2-1 NA TRBV5-4 TGTGCCCCCAGGGAGAGGGGGGGGGCTCTATACAATGAGCAGTTCTTC CAPRERGGALYNEQFF
once TRBJ2-5 NA TRBV2 TGTGCCAGCAGTCCGGACACCGAAGAGACCCAGTACTTC CASSPDTEETQYF
NA TRBJ2-2 NA TRBV27 TGTGCCAGCAGTTTATCAGGGCTGACCGGGGAGCTGTTTTTT CASSLSGLTGELFF
few TRBJ1-6 NA TRBV7-9 TGTGCCAGCAGCTTAGCTGCTCCCTCCTATAATTCACCCCTCCACTTT CASSLAAPSYNSPLHF
once TRBJ1-2 NA TRBV5-1 TGCGCCAGCAGCTCGACAGGCCCCTATGGCTACACCTTC CASSSTGPYGYTF
few TRBJ2-6 NA TRBV30 TGTGCCTGGAGTGCAGACATCTCTGGGGCCAACGTCCTGACTTTC CAWSADISGANVLTF
NA TRBJ1-1 NA TRBV20-1 TGCAGTGCAGGGACCCAAGCTTTCTTT CSAGTQAFF
NA TRBJ2-1 NA TRBV19 TGTGCCAGTAGTAATGGGCTCAGGGTCAATGAGCAGTTCTTC CASSNGLRVNEQFF
NA TRBJ2-7 NA TRBV6-1 TGTGCCAGCGGACCCATCAGGTCTTCTCCCTACGAGCAGTACTTC CASGPIRSSPYEQYF
NA TRBJ1-6 NA TRBV20-1 TGCAGTGTTCAGGGAAATCTCCTCCACTTT CSVQGNLLHF
NA TRBJ1-6 NA TRBV6-6 TGTGCCAGCGGCAAGACAGGACCCGCACCCCTCCACTTT CASGKTGPAPLHF
NA TRBJ1-6 NA TRBV19 TGTGCCAGTAGTATCATGAGGACTTCACCCCTCCACTTT CASSIMRTSPLHF
NA TRBJ1-6 NA TRBV15 TGTGCCACCAGCAGAGCCGGGACGCATAATTCACCCCTCCACTTT CATSRAGTHNSPLHF
few TRBJ1-5 NA TRBV2 TGTGCCAGCAGCCCCGGGCTAAGTGGCAATCAGCCCCAGCATTTT CASSPGLSGNQPQHF
NA TRBJ1-1 NA TRBV7-8 TGTGCCAGCACCGTCAACTGGGACAACACTGAAGCTTTCTTT CASTVNWDNTEAFF
NA TRBJ2-2 NA TRBV7-9 TGTGCCAGCACCGAGAACACCGGGGAGCTGTTTTTT CASTENTGELFF
NA TRBJ2-3 TRBD2 TRBV10-3 TGTGCCACAGGACTAGCGGCCACAGATACGCAGTATTTT CATGLAATDTQYF